The 26 T cell receptor beta chains given below trace back to one sample, sequenced in a study of CD8 T cells in ankylosing spondylitis. General study findings and limits: Blood of patients with ankylosing spondylitis appeared to be characterized by a TCR beta motif of several highly homologous variants.

Via MiXCR, TCRdb re-called the 5' RACE reads, giving one row per CDR3 protein. The sample records around 440,000 distinct CDR3 sequences, 17% being singletons. Their specific antigens are unknown. The sequencing input was blood, either unsorted or a sorted T cell fraction (not recorded which). These receptors came from a male donor with ankylosing spondylitis.

In the case of this clonotype: Given a much more abundant clone one base away, this may be a read error. The gene calls are TRBV20-1 and TRBJ2-5; 10 nucleotides match TRBD1. This CDR3 region has 14 residues. Germline values: CDR1 DFQATT, CDR2 SNEGSKA (reference sequence). The CDR3 spells CCARQGADRETQYF. For the CDR3, the DNA is TGCTGTGCTAGACAGGGGGCCGACCGGGAGACCCAGTACTTC.

The gene calls are TRBV12-3 or TRBV12-4 and TRBJ1-1, with D unresolved. Trimming stripped 7 bases from V and 3 bases from J, with 12 bases between. This CDR3 is 13 amino acids long. In nucleotides, the CDR3 is TGTGCCAGCACTGGGTGGCTTCACACTGAAGCTTTCTTT. Translating gives CASTGWLHTEAFF.

This clonotype was counted between two and nine times. The chain carries TRBV7-2 and TRBJ2-5; tentative D call: TRBD1 (5 bases). Germline V gives CDR1 SGHTA, CDR2 FQGNSA. V gave up 5 bases and J gave up 4 bases, with 20 bases separating them. This CDR3 is 16 amino acids long. Here the CDR3 reads CASSKKTGKVGETQYF. DNA for the CDR3: TGTGCCAGCAGCAAAAAAACAGGAAAAGTCGGAGAGACCCAGTACTTC.

This clonotype has only a few counts. The chain combines TRBV2 with TRBJ1-1; D gene ambiguous. The ends were cut back, 4 bases at V and 5 bases at J, with 11 bases in the middle. In germline, CDR1 is SNHLY, CDR2 FYNNEI. There are 13 residues in the CDR3. The CDR3 sequence is CASSGRMGTEAFF. DNA for the CDR3: TGTGCCAGCAGTGGCAGGATGGGGACTGAAGCTTTCTTT.

The chain combines TRBV6-5 with TRBJ1-4; perhaps TRBD1 as D (6 bases). From germline, CDR1 is MNHEY and CDR2 SVGAGI. Trimming removed 0 bases from V and 6 bases from J, with 11 bases in between. This CDR3 spans 15 amino acids. This chain's CDR3 is CASSYSRQGHEKLFF. In DNA, the CDR3 is TGTGCCAGCAGTTACTCGCGGCAGGGGCATGAAAAACTGTTTTTT.

This clonotype was counted between two and nine times. The chain joins TRBV20-1 to TRBJ1-1; D perhaps matches TRBD1 (6 bases). Germline V gives CDR1 DFQATT, CDR2 SNEGSKA (reference sequence). The V end lost 6 bases, the J end lost 5 bases, and 25 bases lay between the germline ends. This CDR3 region has 16 residues. CDR3 sequence: CSAPGGGRGARTEAFF. DNA of the CDR3: TGCAGTGCACCCGGCGGAGGGAGGGGGGCAAGGACTGAAGCTTTCTTT.

In this sample, this clonotype turned up many times. The chain recombines TRBV12-3 or TRBV12-4 with TRBJ2-1; 8 bases fit TRBD1. This CDR3 contains 14 residues. V shed 5 bases, J shed 5 bases, and the junction held 5 bases outside the gene matches. CDR3 amino acids: CASSPDRVDNEQFF. In DNA form, the CDR3 reads TGTGCCAGCAGTCCGGACAGGGTGGACAATGAGCAGTTCTTC.

In this sample, this clonotype turned up a few times. CDR3 loop: CSVDRGKNTEAFF. CDR3 coding DNA: TGCAGCGTTGACCGGGGGAAGAACACTGAAGCTTTCTTT. The gene calls are TRBV29-1 and TRBJ1-1; D perhaps matches TRBD1 (5 bases). The CDR3 has 13 residues. CDR1 and CDR2 from the germline V gene are SQVTM and ANQGSEA. V was shortened by 3 bases and J by 1 base, with 9 bases between the two germline ends.

The J gene is TRBJ2-1, the V gene TRBV7-9; 7 bases are a match to TRBD2. Trimming took 1 base from V and 2 from J; bases not matched to a gene: 5. Germline V gene lookup returns CDR1 SEHNR and CDR2 FQNEAQ (reference sequence). This CDR3 is 16 amino acids long. The CDR3: CASSLGRDYAYNEQFF. Written as DNA, the CDR3 is TGTGCCAGCAGCTTAGGGCGGGACTACGCCTACAATGAGCAGTTCTTC.

This clonotype was seen a few times. V and J are TRBV6-1 and TRBJ1-5; maybe TRBD1 (5 bases). The CDR3 loop spans 14 amino acids. The germline V gene has CDR1 MNHNS and CDR2 SASEGT. V shed 7 bases and J shed 5 bases, with 15 bases lying between them. DNA of the CDR3: TGTGCCAGCACAAGCGGGGGTTCGTATCAGCCCCAGCATTTT. Protein sequence: CASTSGGSYQPQHF.

A few counts support this clonotype. V gene TRBV4-1 combines with J gene TRBJ2-1; D not resolved. V was trimmed by 6 bases and J by 3 bases, leaving 18 bases between them. This CDR3 comprises 16 residues. Germline V gives CDR1 MGHRA, CDR2 YSYEKL. The CDR3 region is CASSLETFVIYNEQFF. CDR3 nucleotide sequence: TGCGCCAGCAGTCTTGAAACTTTTGTGATCTACAATGAGCAGTTCTTC.

The count of this clonotype is one. This rearrangement joins TRBV12-3 or TRBV12-4 to TRBJ2-3; 12 bases map to TRBD2. This CDR3 has 15 amino acids. The trim removed 5 bases at V and 4 bases at J, leaving 4 bases unmatched. CDR3: CASSKTSGGPDTQYF. The CDR3 coding sequence is TGTGCCAGCAGTAAAACTAGCGGGGGGCCAGATACGCAGTATTTT.

CDR3 sequence reads: CASSLSTTSFNEQFF. The CDR3, as DNA: TGTGCCAGCAGTTTGTCCACCACCTCCTTTAATGAGCAGTTCTTC. J is TRBJ2-1 and V is TRBV6-5, with unresolved D. Germline V gene lookup returns CDR1 MNHEY and CDR2 SVGAGI. Trimming cost V 4 bases and J 7 bases, with 17 bases left between them. The CDR3 contains 15 residues.

As to this clonotype: One junction end disagrees with the germline gene, perhaps due to a read error. This rearrangement joins TRBV6-1 to TRBJ1-6, with D possibly matching TRBD1 (6 bases). The germline gives CDR1 MNHNS, CDR2 SASEGT. This CDR3 comprises 16 residues. In DNA, the CDR3 is TGTGCCAGCAGTCCCCACCTGGCAGGGGATAATTCACCCCTCCGCTTT. Protein: CASSPHLAGDNSPLRF.

This clonotype came up many times. V gene TRBV5-1 combines with J gene TRBJ2-3; D possibly corresponds to TRBD1 (5 bases). Germline V lookup: CDR1 SGHRS, CDR2 YFSETQ. Trimming stripped 0 bases from V and 7 bases from J, with 6 bases between. The CDR3 totals 12 residues. The chain's CDR3 is CASSLEGNTQYF. CDR3 nucleotide sequence: TGCGCCAGCAGCTTGGAGGGGAATACGCAGTATTTT.

The V call is TRBV6-5, the J call TRBJ2-7; 10 bases are shared with TRBD1. Per germline, CDR1 MNHEY and CDR2 SVGAGI. The CDR3 is 17 residues long. Trimming removed 0 bases from V and 0 bases from J; junction bases left unmatched: 5. The CDR3 spells CASSYSRDRGDSYEQYF. The CDR3 DNA reads TGTGCCAGCAGTTACTCGAGGGACAGGGGAGACTCCTACGAGCAGTACTTC.

This chain joins TRBV20-1 and TRBJ2-4, with 8 bases aligning to TRBD1. Trimming took 6 bases from V and 0 from J; bases not matched to a gene: 4. Germline CDR1 reads DFQATT; CDR2 reads SNEGSKA (reference sequence). The CDR3 sequence is 14 residues long. This chain's CDR3 is CSAPGQEAKNIQYF. CDR3 sequence (DNA): TGCAGTGCACCGGGACAGGAAGCCAAAAACATTCAGTACTTC.

In its sample, this clonotype was seen a few times. The rearrangement uses TRBV6-4 and TRBJ2-6; TRBD1 matches at 9 bases. In germline, CDR1 is MRHNA, CDR2 SNTAGT. Germline trimming cut 5 bases from V and 0 bases from J; bases unmatched to any gene: 11. The CDR3 totals 19 residues. Here the CDR3 reads CASSHRGRAPRSGANVLTF. The CDR3 bases are TGTGCCAGCAGTCACAGGGGGCGAGCCCCTCGCTCTGGGGCCAACGTCCTGACTTTC.

This clonotype was seen more than once but under ten times. The chain carries TRBV24-1 and TRBJ2-2, with D unresolved. Deletions cut 1 base from V and 7 bases from J, with 6 bases between. The length of the CDR3 is 13 residues. The germline V gene encodes CDR1 KGHDR and CDR2 SFDVKD. CDR3 in DNA: TGTGCCACCAGTGATTTCAGGAGCGGGGAGCTGTTTTTT. Amino acid sequence: CATSDFRSGELFF.

This clonotype came up a few times. This chain connects TRBV10-3 to TRBJ2-7; no firm D call. Germline assignment: CDR1 ENHRY and CDR2 SYGVKD. The CDR3 spans 15 residues. The V gene lost 2 bases and the J gene lost 0 bases, with 11 bases spanning the gap. As DNA, the CDR3 is TGTGCCATCAGTGAGAATTCGAGATCCTCCTACGAGCAGTACTTC. As protein: CAISENSRSSYEQYF.

The sample holds many counts of this clonotype. CDR3 amino acids: CASSDGSYGYTF. CDR3 nucleotide sequence: TGCGCCAGCAGTGACGGATCCTATGGCTACACCTTC. The chain employs TRBV10-2 and TRBJ1-2; D not resolved. V dropped 3 bases and J dropped 4 bases, with 6 bases sitting between them. Per the germline V gene, CDR1 is WSHSY and CDR2 is SAAADI. The CDR3 extends over 12 amino acids.

The chain joins TRBV7-9 to TRBJ2-7; 8 bases map to TRBD1. The germline V gene has CDR1 SEHNR and CDR2 FQNEAQ (reference sequence). The CDR3 sequence is 14 residues long. The trim removed 5 bases at V and 5 bases at J, leaving 8 bases unmatched. This CDR3 is CASSLSTGDNEQYF. The CDR3 bases are TGTGCCAGCAGCCTTTCGACAGGGGACAACGAGCAGTACTTC.

The chain recombines TRBV7-2 with TRBJ2-2; D might be TRBD2 (5 bases). V lost 7 bases and J lost 6, with 21 bases in between. CDR3 length: 16 amino acids. Germline CDR1 SGHTA, CDR2 FQGNSA. CDR3 residues: CASTLSPGLASGELFF. Here the CDR3 DNA reads TGTGCCAGCACCCTCTCACCCGGACTGGCCTCCGGGGAGCTGTTTTTT.

The chain employs TRBV4-2 and TRBJ2-5; TRBD2 agrees at 7 bases. This CDR3 is built from 16 residues. V shed 1 base, J shed 1 base, and the junction held 6 bases outside the gene matches. Germline CDR1 is LGHNA and CDR2 is YNFKEQ. The CDR3 protein is CASSQGEAGLQETQYF. The CDR3 DNA follows: TGTGCCAGCAGCCAAGGGGAAGCGGGGCTCCAAGAGACCCAGTACTTC.

Remarks on this clonotype: The junction and the germline gene differ at one end; a read error may be behind it. This chain joins TRBV5-1 and TRBJ2-3; 8 nucleotides agree with TRBD1. This CDR3 has 13 residues. Germline V CDR1 and CDR2: SGHRS, YFSETQ. For the CDR3, the DNA is TGCGCCAACAGCAGGGGGCCCGGAGATACGCAGTATTTT. Translated: CANSRGPGDTQYF.

In this sample, this clonotype turned up a few times. The chain links TRBV12-3 or TRBV12-4 to TRBJ2-4; 7 bases are a match to TRBD1. With 3 bases clipped from V and 9 bases from J, the junction kept 11 bases outside the gene matches. CDR3 length: 15 amino acids. Written as DNA, the CDR3 is TGTGCCAGCAGTTTTAGGGGCAGGGGGTACGGCATTCAGTACTTC. Its translation: CASSFRGRGYGIQYF.